This T cell receptor (beta chain) originates from a study of blood T cell repertoires in COVID-19. At the level of the study: From T cells, B-cell-depleted T cells, or PBMCs came the material, which was cDNA or gDNA.

Enrollees, roughly 18 to 89 years old, lived in about two dozen US areas. Cohorts were based on clinical histories the participants reported. Donors of Cohort 3 who recovered were those that had two negative PCRs, clearance, or symptom resolution. Assay used: immunoSEQ multiplex PCR; TCRdb lists only in-frame clones, some missing. Altogether some 300,000 clones are present, nearly 90% being singletons, with the ten largest covering about a tenth. The V gene's germline CDR1 is LGHNA and CDR2 YNFKEQ. This CDR3 has 18 residues. Unmatched junction bases numbered 5, after V lost 3 bases and J lost 1 base. The chain is built from TRBV4-2 and TRBJ2-6, with 11 bases fitting TRBD2. The sequenced sample consisted of PBMCs or T cells enriched from blood (not recorded which). The sequence derives from a woman between 25 and 40 years old who had recovered from COVID-19. Here the CDR3 reads CASSQLLAGVSGANVLTF. The CDR3 region has the DNA TGTGCCAGCAGCCAGCTACTAGCGGGAGTGTCTGGGGCCAACGTCCTGACTTTC.